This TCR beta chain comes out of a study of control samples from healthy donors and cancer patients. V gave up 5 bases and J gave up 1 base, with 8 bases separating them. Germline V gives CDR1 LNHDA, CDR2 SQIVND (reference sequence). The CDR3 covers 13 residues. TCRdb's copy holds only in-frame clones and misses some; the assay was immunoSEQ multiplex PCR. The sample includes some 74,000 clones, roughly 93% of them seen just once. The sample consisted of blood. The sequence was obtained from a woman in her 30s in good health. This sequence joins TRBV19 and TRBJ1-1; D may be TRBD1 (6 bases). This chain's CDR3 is CASSATGNTEAFF. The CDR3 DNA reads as TGTGCCAGTAGTGCGACAGGGAACACTGAAGCTTTCTTT.